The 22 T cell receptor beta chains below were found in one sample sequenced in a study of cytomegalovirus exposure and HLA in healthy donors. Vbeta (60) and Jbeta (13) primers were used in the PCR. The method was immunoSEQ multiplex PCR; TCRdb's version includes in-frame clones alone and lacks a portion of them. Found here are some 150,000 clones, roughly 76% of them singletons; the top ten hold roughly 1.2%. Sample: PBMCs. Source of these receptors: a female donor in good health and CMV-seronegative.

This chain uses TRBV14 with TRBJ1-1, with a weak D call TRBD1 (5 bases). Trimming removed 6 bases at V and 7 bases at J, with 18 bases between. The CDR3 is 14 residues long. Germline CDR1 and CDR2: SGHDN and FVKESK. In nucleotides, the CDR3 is TGTGCCAGCAGGACCTTGGAGGGGCTAAATGAAGCTTTCTTT. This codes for CASRTLEGLNEAFF.

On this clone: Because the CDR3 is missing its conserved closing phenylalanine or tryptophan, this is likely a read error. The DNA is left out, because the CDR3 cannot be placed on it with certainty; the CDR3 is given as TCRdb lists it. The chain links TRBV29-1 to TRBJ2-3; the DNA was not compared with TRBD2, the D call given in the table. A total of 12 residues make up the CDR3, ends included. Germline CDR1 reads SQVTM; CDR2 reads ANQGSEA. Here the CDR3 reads CSVEPLAGERDI.

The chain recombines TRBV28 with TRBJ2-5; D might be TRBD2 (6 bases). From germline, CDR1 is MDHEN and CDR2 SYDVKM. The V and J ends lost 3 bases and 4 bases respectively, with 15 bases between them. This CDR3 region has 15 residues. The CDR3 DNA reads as TGTGCCAGCAGTTTGGGTCCGTGGGGAGGAGAGACCCAGTACTTC. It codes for CASSLGPWGGETQYF.

CDR3 sequence: CASSLGQGAGNEQFF. In nucleotides, the CDR3 is TGTGCCAGCAGCCTGGGACAGGGGGCGGGCAATGAGCAGTTCTTC. The chain uses TRBV7-6 and TRBJ2-1; TRBD1 matches at 12 bases. The CDR3 has 15 residues. Germline assignment: CDR1 SGHVS and CDR2 FNYEAQ. The trim removed 5 bases at V and 6 bases at J, leaving 5 bases unmatched.

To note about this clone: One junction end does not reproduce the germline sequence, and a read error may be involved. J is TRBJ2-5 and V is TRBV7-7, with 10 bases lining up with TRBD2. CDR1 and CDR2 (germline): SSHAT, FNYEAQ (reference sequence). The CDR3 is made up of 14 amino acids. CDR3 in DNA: TGTGCTAGCAGCTTAGGGACTAGCGCAGAGACCCAGTACTTC. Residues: CASSLGTSAETQYF.

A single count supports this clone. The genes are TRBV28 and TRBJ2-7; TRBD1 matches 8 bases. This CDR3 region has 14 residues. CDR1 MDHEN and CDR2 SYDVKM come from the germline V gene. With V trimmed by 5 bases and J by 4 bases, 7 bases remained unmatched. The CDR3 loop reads CASSISGTGYEQYF. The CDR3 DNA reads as TGTGCCAGCAGTATTTCCGGGACAGGTTACGAGCAGTACTTC.

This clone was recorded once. CDR3 amino acids: CASSRNRGSGTEAFF. The CDR3 bases are TGTGCCAGCAGCCGCAACAGGGGTTCGGGCACTGAAGCTTTCTTT. This chain joins TRBV6-5 and TRBJ1-1; the match to TRBD1 covers 7 bases. The CDR3 has 15 residues. The junction had 11 bases not matched to a gene; V was cut back by 6 bases and J by 4 bases. Per the germline V gene, CDR1 is MNHEY and CDR2 is SVGAGI.

The CDR3, as DNA: TGTGCCAGCAGTATAGCGGGAGGGAGCTCCTACGAGCAGTACTTC. Translated: CASSIAGGSSYEQYF. The rearrangement joins TRBV25-1 to TRBJ2-7, with 11 positions matching TRBD2. Germline loops: CDR1 MGHDK, CDR2 SYGVNS. The J segment lost 0 bases and the V segment lost 5 bases, leaving 3 bases of the junction unmatched. This CDR3 spans 15 amino acids.

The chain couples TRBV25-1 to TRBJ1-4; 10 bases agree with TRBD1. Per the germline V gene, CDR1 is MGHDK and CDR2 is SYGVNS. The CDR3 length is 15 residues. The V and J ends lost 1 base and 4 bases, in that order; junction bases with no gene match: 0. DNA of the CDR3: TGTGCCAGCAGTGAATGGGACAGGGGTAATGAAAAACTGTTTTTT. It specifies CASSEWDRGNEKLFF.

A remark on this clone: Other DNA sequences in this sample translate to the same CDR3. The CDR3 DNA follows: TGCGCCAGCAGCTTGGAGGGGGGGAACTATGGCTACACCTTC. It specifies CASSLEGGNYGYTF. This chain uses TRBV5-1 with TRBJ1-2; D is perhaps TRBD1 (6 bases). CDR3 length equals 14 residues. Per germline, CDR1 SGHRS and CDR2 YFSETQ. Trimming stripped 0 bases from V and 2 bases from J, with 8 bases between.

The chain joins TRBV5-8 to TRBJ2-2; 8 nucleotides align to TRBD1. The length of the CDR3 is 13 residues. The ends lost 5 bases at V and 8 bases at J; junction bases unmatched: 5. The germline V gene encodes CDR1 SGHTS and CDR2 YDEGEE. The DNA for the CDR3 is TGTGCCAGCAGAGCGACAGGGGCGGGGGAGCTGTTTTTT. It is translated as CASRATGAGELFF.

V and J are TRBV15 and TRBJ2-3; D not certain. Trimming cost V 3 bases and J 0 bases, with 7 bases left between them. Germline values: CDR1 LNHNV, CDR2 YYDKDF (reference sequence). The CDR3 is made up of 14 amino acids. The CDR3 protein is CATSSDSSTDTQYF. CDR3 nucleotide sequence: TGTGCCACCAGCAGCGACTCAAGCACAGATACGCAGTATTTT.

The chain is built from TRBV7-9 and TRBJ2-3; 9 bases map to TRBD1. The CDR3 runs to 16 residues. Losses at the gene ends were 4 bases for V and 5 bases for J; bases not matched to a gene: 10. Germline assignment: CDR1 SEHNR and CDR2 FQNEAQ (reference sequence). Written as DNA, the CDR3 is TGTGCCAGCAGCTGGGGACAGGGCCACGAAATAGATACGCAGTATTTT. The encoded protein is CASSWGQGHEIDTQYF.

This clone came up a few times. The CDR3 region is CASSQGTDYEQYF. The DNA for the CDR3 is TGTGCCAGCAGCCAGGGGACGGACTACGAGCAGTACTTC. The genes are TRBV5-5 and TRBJ2-7; TRBD1 is a possible D gene (6 bases). Germline V lookup: CDR1 SGHKS, CDR2 YYEKEE (reference sequence). The CDR3 totals 13 residues. The germline V and J ends were trimmed by 4 bases and 3 bases, with 11 bases remaining between them.

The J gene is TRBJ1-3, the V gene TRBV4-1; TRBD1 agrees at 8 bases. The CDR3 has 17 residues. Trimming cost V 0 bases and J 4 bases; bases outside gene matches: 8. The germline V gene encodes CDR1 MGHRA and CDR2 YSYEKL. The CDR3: CASSQDRQGAWGNTIYF. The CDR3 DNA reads TGCGCCAGCAGCCAAGATCGCCAGGGGGCATGGGGAAACACCATATATTTT.

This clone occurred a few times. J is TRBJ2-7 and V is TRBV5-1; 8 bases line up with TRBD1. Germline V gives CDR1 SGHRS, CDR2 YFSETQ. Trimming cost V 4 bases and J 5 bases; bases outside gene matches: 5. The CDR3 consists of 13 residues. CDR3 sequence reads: CASSRGQGHEQYF. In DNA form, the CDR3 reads TGCGCCAGCAGCCGTGGACAGGGCCACGAGCAGTACTTC.

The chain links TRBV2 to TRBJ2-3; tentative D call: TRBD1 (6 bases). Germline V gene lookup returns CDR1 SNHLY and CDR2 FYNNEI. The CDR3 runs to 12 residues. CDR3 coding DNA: TGTGGAAGCGAGGGGGTTGAAGATACGCAGTATTTT. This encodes CGSEGVEDTQYF.

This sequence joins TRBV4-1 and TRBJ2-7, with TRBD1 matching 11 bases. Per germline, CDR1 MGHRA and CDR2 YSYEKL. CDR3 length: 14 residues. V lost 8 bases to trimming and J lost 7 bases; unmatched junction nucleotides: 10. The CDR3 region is CASGRTGGAGEQYF. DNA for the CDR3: TGCGCCAGCGGTAGGACAGGGGGCGCGGGGGAGCAGTACTTC.

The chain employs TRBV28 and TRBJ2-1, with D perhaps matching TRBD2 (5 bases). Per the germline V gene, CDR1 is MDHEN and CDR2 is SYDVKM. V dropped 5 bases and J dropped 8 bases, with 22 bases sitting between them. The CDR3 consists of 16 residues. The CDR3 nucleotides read TGTGCCAGCAGTCAACCGGCCCGAGGGTTGGATCATGAGCAGTTCTTC. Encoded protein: CASSQPARGLDHEQFF.

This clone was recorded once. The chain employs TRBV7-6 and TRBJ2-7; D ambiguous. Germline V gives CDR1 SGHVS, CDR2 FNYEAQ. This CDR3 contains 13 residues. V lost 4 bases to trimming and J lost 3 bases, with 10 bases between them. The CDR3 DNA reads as TGTGCCAGCAGCTCCGACGGAGACTACGAGCAGTACTTC. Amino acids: CASSSDGDYEQYF.

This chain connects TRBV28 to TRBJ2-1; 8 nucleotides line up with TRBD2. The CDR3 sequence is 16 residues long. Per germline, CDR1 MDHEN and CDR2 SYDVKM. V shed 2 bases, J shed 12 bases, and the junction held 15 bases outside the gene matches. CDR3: CASSLRGGRTGEGQFF. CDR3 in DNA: TGTGCCAGCAGTTTACGGGGCGGGAGGACGGGAGAGGGGCAGTTCTTC. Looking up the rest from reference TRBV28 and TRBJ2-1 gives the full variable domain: DVKVTQSSRYLVKRTGEKVFLECVQDMDHENMFWYRQDPGLGLRLIYFSYDVKMKEKGDIPEGYSVSREKKERFSLILESASTNQTSMYLCASSLRGGRTGEGQFFGPGTRLTVL.

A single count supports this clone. CDR3 residues: CASSASSGPYSNQPQHF. Written as DNA, the CDR3 is TGTGCCAGCAGTGCCTCGTCAGGGCCTTATAGCAATCAGCCCCAGCATTTT. The chain carries TRBV6-1 and TRBJ1-5; weak D call: TRBD1 (5 bases). Trimming took off 4 bases at V and 0 bases at J, with 16 bases between the two ends. This CDR3 region has 17 residues. The V gene's germline CDR1 is MNHNS and CDR2 SASEGT.